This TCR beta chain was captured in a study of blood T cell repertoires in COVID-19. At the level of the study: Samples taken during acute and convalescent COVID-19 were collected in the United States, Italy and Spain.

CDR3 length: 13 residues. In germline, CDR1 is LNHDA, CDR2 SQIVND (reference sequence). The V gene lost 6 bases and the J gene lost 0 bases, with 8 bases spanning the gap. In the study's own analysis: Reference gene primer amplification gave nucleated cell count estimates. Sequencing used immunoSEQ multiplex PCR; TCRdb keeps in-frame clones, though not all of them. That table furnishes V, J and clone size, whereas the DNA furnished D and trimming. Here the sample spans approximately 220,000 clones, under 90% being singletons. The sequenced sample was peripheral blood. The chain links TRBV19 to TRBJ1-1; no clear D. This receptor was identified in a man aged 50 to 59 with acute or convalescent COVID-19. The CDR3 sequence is CASSRTVNTEAFF. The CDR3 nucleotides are TGTGCCAGTAGCCGAACGGTGAACACTGAAGCTTTCTTT.